The 11 T cell receptor beta chains below come from one sample, sequenced in a study of blood T cells in healthy people across ages. Using a J-beta primer mix together with a sample-barcoded 5' primer, a second PCR was run for about 6 to 12 cycles. MiXCR was run by TCRdb on the 5' RACE reads, yielding one entry per CDR3 protein. The table includes 500,000 to 550,000 distinct CDR3 sequences, around 24% detected once. These data also featured in a second study, about T cells of mothers and their children.

Sequenced input: blood. The receptors were gathered from a boy aged 5-17 years in good health.

The genes are TRBV18 and TRBJ1-2; perhaps TRBD1 as D (5 bases). V lost 6 bases to trimming and J lost 6 bases, with 17 bases between them. This CDR3 is built from 14 residues. The germline CDR1 and CDR2 sequences are KGHSH and LQKENI. This chain's CDR3 is CASSEAQAGHGYTF. For the CDR3, the DNA is TGTGCCAGCTCGGAGGCACAGGCCGGGCATGGCTACACCTTC. The full variable domain, completed using reference TRBV18 and TRBJ1-2, is NAGVMQNPRHLVRRRGQEARLRCSPMKGHSHVYWYRQLPEEGLKFMVYLQKENIIDESGMPKERFSAEFPKEGPSILRIQQVVRGDSAAYFCASSEAQAGHGYTFGSGTRLTVV.

The chain combines TRBV27 with TRBJ2-7; D is tentatively TRBD1 or TRBD2 (5 bases each). The germline V gene has CDR1 MNHEY and CDR2 SMNVEV (reference sequence). The CDR3 runs to 14 residues. Trimming cost V 4 bases and J 5 bases, with 15 bases left between them. The CDR3 coding sequence is TGTGCCAGCAGTTCCCGGGGCCTAGTCCACGAGCAGTACTTC. Translation gives CASSSRGLVHEQYF.

This clonotype was seen a few times. The chain recombines TRBV7-2 with TRBJ2-5; 7 bases line up with TRBD2. The end of the DNA aligns better with TRBJ2-7, so the J call may be wrong. There are 17 residues in the CDR3. Germline CDR1 is SGHTA and CDR2 is FQGNSA. The CDR3 loop reads CASSLVSSGGSLNEQYF. CDR3 in DNA: TGTGCCAGCAGCTTAGTATCTTCGGGCGGGAGTTTAAACGAGCAGTACTTC.

The rearrangement uses TRBV29-1 and TRBJ2-1; 7 bases align to TRBD2. This CDR3 contains 14 residues. The germline V gene has CDR1 SQVTM and CDR2 ANQGSEA. Losses at the gene ends were 6 bases for V and 7 bases for J; bases not matched to a gene: 12. CDR3 region: CSVLTSLRFNEQFF. CDR3 nucleotides: TGCAGCGTCCTGACTAGCCTGAGGTTTAATGAGCAGTTCTTC.

The chain has TRBV20-1 and TRBJ1-3; no clear D gene. V shed 3 bases and J shed 3 bases, with 18 bases lying between them. The CDR3 runs 16 residues. Germline V gives CDR1 DFQATT, CDR2 SNEGSKA (reference sequence). CDR3 sequence (DNA): TGCAGTGCTAGGCACCTCGAGAGGCTAAGTGGAAACACCATATATTTT. This gives the protein CSARHLERLSGNTIYF.

This clonotype was seen more than once but under ten times. The chain employs TRBV24-1 and TRBJ2-4, with 8 bases fitting TRBD1. Germline CDR1 and CDR2: KGHDR and SFDVKD. This CDR3 has 16 amino acids. The J segment lost 4 bases and the V segment lost 4 bases, leaving 8 bases of the junction unmatched. CDR3 sequence: CATSDPATGAKNIQYF. The CDR3 nucleotides are TGTGCCACCAGTGACCCCGCGACAGGGGCGAAAAACATTCAGTACTTC.

The rearrangement uses TRBV6-6 and TRBJ2-4, with D perhaps matching TRBD2 (5 bases). This CDR3 has 12 residues. CDR1 and CDR2 from the germline V gene are MNHNY and SVGAGI (reference sequence). V was cut by 9 bases and J by 8 bases, with 14 bases left in between. Here the CDR3 DNA reads TGTGCCAGTGGGGTGCACGGGGACATTCAGTACTTC. This gives the protein CASGVHGDIQYF.

The V gene is TRBV12-3 or TRBV12-4, the J gene TRBJ2-5; D is perhaps TRBD1 or TRBD2 (6 bases each). Near its end, the DNA agrees better with TRBJ2-1, so the J call may be wrong. The CDR3 totals 15 residues. This CDR3 reads CASSFPGDSYNEQFF. The CDR3 DNA reads as TGTGCCAGCAGTTTTCCAGGGGACTCATACAATGAGCAGTTCTTC.

The chain recombines TRBV28 with TRBJ1-6, with 7 bases lining up with TRBD1. CDR3 length: 15 amino acids. Germline V gene sequence: CDR1 MDHEN, CDR2 SYDVKM. V lost 3 bases and J lost 10; bases outside the gene matches: 9. CDR3 coding DNA: TGTGCCAGCAGTTTCAGGGGGAAGGCGGCGTCACCCCTCCACTTT. Its protein is CASSFRGKAASPLHF.

Only a few counts were recorded for this clonotype. The V and J genes are TRBV20-1 and TRBJ1-6; D is undetermined. Germline V gene sequence: CDR1 DFQATT, CDR2 SNEGSKA (reference sequence). Trimming took off 3 bases at V and 3 bases at J, with 9 bases between the two ends. The CDR3 has 14 amino acids. The DNA of the CDR3 is TGCAGTGCTAGTGTGGGATTCTATAATTCACCCCTCCACTTT. Translating gives CSASVGFYNSPLHF.

The gene calls are TRBV19 and TRBJ1-5; no definite D call. V was cut by 5 bases and J by 5 bases, with 13 bases left in between. This CDR3 comprises 14 residues. Germline V gene sequence: CDR1 LNHDA, CDR2 SQIVND (reference sequence). The chain's CDR3 is CASSWLGGDQPQHF. In nucleotides, the CDR3 is TGTGCCAGTAGTTGGCTTGGAGGAGATCAGCCCCAGCATTTT.